Each of the 25 T cell receptor beta chains below was sequenced from the same sample in a study of blood T cells in healthy people across ages. PCR was performed a second time for about 7 to 11 cycles using a sample-barcoded 5' primer and a J-beta primer mix. TCRdb redid the calling of the 5' RACE reads with MiXCR, one entry per CDR3 protein. Of approximately 1.5 million distinct CDR3 sequences listed, 35% to 45% are singletons. Sequences were obtained from blood. The receptors shown here come from a woman aged 18-29 years in good health.

This clonotype turned up a few times. V gene TRBV27 combines with J gene TRBJ2-7; D is unresolved. V was clipped by 4 bases and J by 7 bases, with 11 bases between them. Germline V CDR1 and CDR2: MNHEY, SMNVEV (reference sequence). CDR3 length equals 12 residues. The CDR3 DNA is TGTGCCAGCAGTTCCCCAGGAAAAGAGCAGTACTTC. Translated: CASSSPGKEQYF.

The sample holds a few counts of this clonotype. This chain links TRBV20-1 with TRBJ2-3; 14 bases map to TRBD2. The CDR3 spans 18 residues. V gave up 0 bases and J gave up 2 bases; unmatched junction bases: 7. In germline, CDR1 is DFQATT, CDR2 SNEGSKA (reference sequence). The CDR3 spells CSAREGTSGSQSTDTQYF. CDR3 bases: TGCAGTGCTAGAGAAGGGACTAGCGGGAGCCAGTCCACAGATACGCAGTATTTT.

This chain uses TRBV5-6 with TRBJ2-1; perhaps TRBD1 as D (6 bases). CDR3 length: 15 amino acids. Trimming removed 3 bases at V and 6 bases at J, with 16 bases between. In germline, CDR1 is SGHDT, CDR2 YYEEEE. CDR3: CASSSGTGLFNEQFF. The CDR3 DNA is TGTGCCAGCAGCTCGGGAACAGGGTTGTTCAATGAGCAGTTCTTC. Together with reference TRBV5-6 and TRBJ2-1, the CDR3 gives the full variable domain: DAGVTQSPTHLIKTRGQQVTLRCSPKSGHDTVSWYQQALGQGPQFIFQYYEEEERQRGNFPDRFSGHQFPNYSSELNVNALLLGDSALYLCASSSGTGLFNEQFFGPGTRLTVL.

The chain couples TRBV6-6 to TRBJ2-7; tentative D call: TRBD1 (5 bases). With 4 bases removed from V and 5 bases from J, the gap between germline ends came to 21 bases. Germline V CDR1 and CDR2: MNHNY, SVGAGI (reference sequence). This CDR3 is built from 16 residues. This CDR3 reads CASSWEHRPPTDEQYF. In DNA form, the CDR3 reads TGTGCCAGCAGTTGGGAACACAGGCCCCCGACGGACGAGCAGTACTTC.

There are a few counts of this clonotype. This chain links TRBV29-1 with TRBJ1-1; no clear D gene. There are 13 residues in the CDR3. Trimming left V 2 bases short and J 7 bases short, with 14 bases between. Germline CDR1 is SQVTM and CDR2 is ANQGSEA. CDR3 bases: TGCAGCGTTGAATTGCTCGGCCGTGTTGAAGCTTTCTTT. Translating gives CSVELLGRVEAFF.

The chain carries TRBV7-2 and TRBJ2-7; no definite D call. The CDR3 extends over 16 amino acids. V shed 5 bases and J shed 7 bases, with 24 bases lying between them. Germline V gene lookup returns CDR1 SGHTA and CDR2 FQGNSA. CDR3: CASSANRESAYNEQYF. The CDR3 nucleotides are TGTGCCAGCAGCGCAAATAGGGAATCGGCCTACAATGAGCAGTACTTC. Drawing the rest from reference TRBV7-2 and TRBJ2-7, the complete variable domain is GAGVSQSPSNKVTEKGKDVELRCDPISGHTALYWYRQSLGQGLEFLIYFQGNSAPDKSGLPSDRFSAERTGGSVSTLTIQRTQQEDSAVYLCASSANRESAYNEQYFGPGTRLTVT.

DNA of the CDR3: TGTGCCATCAGTGAAACATCGCACGGGACTCTTAGCACAGATACGCAGTATTTT. This sequence encodes CAISETSHGTLSTDTQYF. The chain has TRBV10-3 and TRBJ2-3; perhaps TRBD2 as D (6 bases). Germline V gene lookup returns CDR1 ENHRY and CDR2 SYGVKD. Trimming removed 3 bases at V and 0 bases at J, with 19 bases between. The CDR3 runs 18 residues.

This clonotype occurred a few times. The gene calls are TRBV28 and TRBJ2-1; 10 bases match TRBD2. CDR1 MDHEN and CDR2 SYDVKM come from the germline V gene. The CDR3 consists of 19 residues. After removal of 5 bases from V and 2 bases from J, the junction contained 15 bases not matched to a gene. The CDR3 sequence: CASSTPTDRTSGAYNEQFF. In DNA form, the CDR3 reads TGTGCCAGCAGTACCCCGACAGACAGGACTAGCGGAGCCTACAATGAGCAGTTCTTC.

This clonotype has only a few counts. The chain employs TRBV6-4 and TRBJ1-1; 9 bases match TRBD1. CDR3 length equals 15 residues. Germline CDR1 and CDR2: MRHNA and SNTAGT. The junction had 7 bases not matched to a gene; V was cut back by 7 bases and J by 1 base. CDR3 sequence: CASKGQGPKNTEAFF. CDR3 bases: TGTGCCAGCAAAGGACAGGGGCCTAAGAACACTGAAGCTTTCTTT.

The gene calls are TRBV12-5 and TRBJ2-1, with 11 bases that match TRBD2. Per germline, CDR1 LGHNT and CDR2 FRNRAP. This CDR3 has 16 amino acids. The trim removed 2 bases at V and 10 bases at J, leaving 10 bases unmatched. This CDR3 reads CASGLTSGGSVFEQFF. CDR3 nucleotide sequence: TGTGCTAGTGGTTTGACTAGCGGGGGATCCGTGTTCGAGCAGTTCTTC. Together with reference TRBV12-5 and TRBJ2-1, the CDR3 gives the full variable domain: DARVTQTPRHKVTEMGQEVTMRCQPILGHNTVFWYRQTMMQGLELLAYFRNRAPLDDSGMPKDRFSAEMPDATLATLKIQPSEPRDSAVYFCASGLTSGGSVFEQFFGPGTRLTVL.

CDR3 DNA: TGCGCCAGCAGCTTGGGCCAGGGCGGTGACGAGCAGTACTTC. It translates to CASSLGQGGDEQYF. The V call is TRBV5-1, the J call TRBJ2-7, with D possibly matching TRBD1 (5 bases). Looked up from germline, CDR1 is SGHRS and CDR2 is YFSETQ. This CDR3 has 14 residues. The germline V and J ends were trimmed by 0 bases and 5 bases, with 12 bases remaining between them.

The V gene is TRBV6-1, the J gene TRBJ2-2; the match to TRBD2 covers 8 bases. Losses at the gene ends were 3 bases for V and 2 bases for J; bases not matched to a gene: 11. Per the germline V gene, CDR1 is MNHNS and CDR2 is SASEGT. The CDR3 covers 18 residues. The CDR3 spells CASSDRSLAGPNTGELFF. For the CDR3, the DNA is TGTGCCAGCAGTGATAGGTCCTTAGCGGGACCTAACACCGGGGAGCTGTTTTTT.

The J gene is TRBJ2-5, the V gene TRBV24-1; the D is unclear. Trimming shortened V by 4 bases and J by 5 bases, and 10 bases separated the two germline ends. Germline V gene data show CDR1 as KGHDR and CDR2 as SFDVKD. This CDR3 is built from 13 residues. Here the CDR3 reads CATSDWVGETQYF. The CDR3 coding sequence is TGTGCCACCAGTGACTGGGTGGGGGAGACCCAGTACTTC.

This clonotype occurred a few times. The chain employs TRBV7-9 and TRBJ1-5; 9 nucleotides line up with TRBD1. The length of the CDR3 is 15 residues. The junction had 5 bases not matched to a gene; V was cut back by 4 bases and J by 4 bases. Germline CDR1 reads SEHNR; CDR2 reads FQNEAQ (reference sequence). As DNA, the CDR3 is TGTGCCAGCAGCTCCCTAGGGACAGGGAATCAGCCCCAGCATTTT. This encodes CASSSLGTGNQPQHF.

This rearrangement joins TRBV5-1 to TRBJ1-6; 7 bases line up with TRBD1. J gave up 9 bases and V 3 bases, and 6 bases lay outside the gene matches. The CDR3 contains 14 residues. Looked up from germline, CDR1 is SGHRS and CDR2 is YFSETQ. CDR3 coding DNA: TGCGCCAGCAGCTCTGGACAGGACGGTTCACCCCTCCACTTT. This sequence encodes CASSSGQDGSPLHF.

This chain connects TRBV25-1 to TRBJ1-2; possible D gene TRBD1, 5 bases. The CDR3 is made up of 17 amino acids. Trimming took off 1 base at V and 4 bases at J, with 19 bases between the two ends. CDR1 is MGHDK and CDR2 is SYGVNS in the germline V gene. CDR3 sequence (DNA): TGTGCCAGCAGTGAATTTTTCTCCGGGGCCCCCAGCTATGGCTACACCTTC. Translation: CASSEFFSGAPSYGYTF.

This clonotype was counted between two and nine times. The CDR3 sequence is CASGRPDKPTDTQYF. Written as DNA, the CDR3 is TGTGCCAGCGGCAGGCCGGACAAGCCCACAGATACGCAGTATTTT. The chain uses TRBV6-5 and TRBJ2-3, with a weak D call TRBD1 (5 bases). The CDR3 consists of 15 residues. The V end lost 8 bases, the J end lost 2 bases, and 17 bases lay between the germline ends. The germline V gene encodes CDR1 MNHEY and CDR2 SVGAGI.

This clonotype was counted between two and nine times. This chain joins TRBV20-1 and TRBJ2-5; the D gene is possibly TRBD2 (5 bases). The CDR3 spans 14 residues. Germline-derived CDR1 and CDR2 are DFQATT and SNEGSKA (reference sequence). Trimming took 1 base from V and 2 from J, leaving 11 bases between them. The CDR3 reads CSARGIRTQETQYF. Written as DNA, the CDR3 is TGCAGTGCTAGAGGAATCAGGACTCAAGAGACCCAGTACTTC.

This sequence joins TRBV3-1 and TRBJ2-3; 9 nucleotides agree with TRBD2. Germline CDR1 and CDR2: LGHDT and YNNKEL (reference sequence). The trim removed 2 bases at V and 2 bases at J, leaving 14 bases unmatched. The CDR3 consists of 19 residues. The CDR3 DNA is TGTGCCAGCAGCCAAATGTTCGCTAGCGGGGACCGTCTCACAGATACGCAGTATTTT. This translates into CASSQMFASGDRLTDTQYF.

This clonotype was recorded many times. The V and J genes are TRBV28 and TRBJ2-3; 9 positions agree with TRBD2. V trimming: 4 bases; J trimming: 1 base; junction bases outside the gene matches: 3. The CDR3 length is 15 residues. CDR1 and CDR2 (germline): MDHEN, SYDVKM. As DNA, the CDR3 is TGTGCCAGCAGTTCCATAGCGGGAGGCACAGATACGCAGTATTTT. Encoded protein: CASSSIAGGTDTQYF.

V gene TRBV15 combines with J gene TRBJ1-5, with a weak D call TRBD1 (5 bases). Looked up from germline, CDR1 is LNHNV and CDR2 is YYDKDF (reference sequence). V shed 9 bases and J shed 7 bases, with 19 bases lying between them. The CDR3 loop spans 14 amino acids. The CDR3 protein is CATAGPRSGQPQHF. The CDR3 DNA reads TGTGCCACAGCCGGGCCCAGATCAGGGCAGCCCCAGCATTTT.

The rearrangement links TRBV5-1 to TRBJ1-4, with 8 bases fitting TRBD1. Germline V gene data show CDR1 as SGHRS and CDR2 as YFSETQ. V trimming: 3 bases; J trimming: 5 bases; junction bases outside the gene matches: 9. This CDR3 has 16 amino acids. Here the CDR3 reads CASSSQGAGANEKLFF. The CDR3 region has the DNA TGCGCCAGCAGCTCCCAGGGGGCGGGAGCGAATGAAAAACTGTTTTTT.

Only a few counts were recorded for this clonotype. J is TRBJ1-2 and V is TRBV12-3 or TRBV12-4, with D perhaps matching TRBD1 (6 bases). The CDR3 runs to 14 residues. Trimming removed 4 bases from V and 4 bases from J, with 13 bases in between. CDR3 protein: CASSSMGAFYGYTF. CDR3 bases: TGTGCCAGCAGTTCCATGGGGGCTTTCTATGGCTACACCTTC.

This clonotype was picked up many times. The rearrangement links TRBV7-2 to TRBJ2-1; 10 nucleotides agree with TRBD1. CDR3 length: 15 residues. V lost 6 bases to trimming and J lost 4 bases; unmatched junction nucleotides: 6. Germline V gives CDR1 SGHTA, CDR2 FQGNSA. Here the CDR3 DNA reads TGTGCCAGCAGTCTGGACAGGGGGGGATACAATGAGCAGTTCTTC. Translating gives CASSLDRGGYNEQFF.

This clonotype was observed a few times. The chain links TRBV7-2 to TRBJ1-5; 10 bases match TRBD1. V lost 5 bases to trimming and J lost 0 bases; unmatched junction nucleotides: 10. From germline, CDR1 is SGHTA and CDR2 FQGNSA. The CDR3 runs 18 residues. The DNA for the CDR3 is TGTGCCAGCAGCCCCGGGACAGGGGTTCCCTATAGCAATCAGCCCCAGCATTTT. Amino acids: CASSPGTGVPYSNQPQHF.